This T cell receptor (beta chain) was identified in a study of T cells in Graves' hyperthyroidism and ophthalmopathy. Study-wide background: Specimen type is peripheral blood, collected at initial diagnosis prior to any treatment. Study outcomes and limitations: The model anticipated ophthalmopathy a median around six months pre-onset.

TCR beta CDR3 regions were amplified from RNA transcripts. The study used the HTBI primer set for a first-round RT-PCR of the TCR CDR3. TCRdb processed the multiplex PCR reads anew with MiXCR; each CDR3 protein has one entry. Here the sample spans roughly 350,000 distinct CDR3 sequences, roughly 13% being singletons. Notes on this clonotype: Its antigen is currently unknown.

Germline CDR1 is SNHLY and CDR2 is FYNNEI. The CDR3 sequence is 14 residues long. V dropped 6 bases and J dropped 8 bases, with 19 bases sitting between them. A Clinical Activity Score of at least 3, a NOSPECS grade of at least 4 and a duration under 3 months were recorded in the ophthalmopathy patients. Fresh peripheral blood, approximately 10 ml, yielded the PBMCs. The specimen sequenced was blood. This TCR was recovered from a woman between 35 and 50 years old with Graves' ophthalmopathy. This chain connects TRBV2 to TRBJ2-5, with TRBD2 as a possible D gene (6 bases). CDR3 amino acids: CASRGSEGRGTQYF. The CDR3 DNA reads TGTGCCAGCAGAGGATCGGAGGGCCGGGGTACCCAGTACTTC.